A selection of T cell receptor beta chains follows, all from one sample in a study of early T cells in non-severe SARS-CoV-2 infection. TCRdb re-called the 5' RACE reads through MiXCR, storing one row per CDR3 protein. Of 100,000 to 150,000 distinct CDR3 sequences in the sample, about 15% are singletons; the top ten hold roughly 22%. The sequenced sample was whole blood. These receptors were obtained from an adult who was a healthcare worker with PCR-confirmed SARS-CoV-2 infection or an uninfected control (not recorded which). Each CDR3 is given without its conserved first and last residue. Each record gives: V gene, J gene, CDR3 length, CDR3 protein.

>TRBV12-3/TRBV12-4|TRBJ1-1|9
ASSWGFQAF
>TRBV19|TRBJ2-7|10
ASSTPPYEQY
>TRBV15|TRBJ1-1|9
ATSNPYEAF
>TRBV7-8|TRBJ2-2|15
ASSLGSGGPYTGELF
>TRBV30|TRBJ1-6|12
ACPRSSYNSPLH
>TRBV11-1|TRBJ1-2|11
ASSFNGGDGYT
>TRBV9|TRBJ2-7|12
ASSVAPGAYEQY
>TRBV12-3/TRBV12-4|TRBJ2-3|13
ASSFELVGGVTQY
>TRBV3-1|TRBJ2-5|11
ASTPGVQETQY
>TRBV18|TRBJ1-4|13
ASSPPSGGSEKLF
>TRBV7-2|TRBJ2-3|14
ASSQAGGVGTDTQY
>TRBV12-3/TRBV12-4|TRBJ2-3|12
ASSFGLGTDTQY
>TRBV30|TRBJ1-2|11
AWSVSANYGYT
>TRBV7-3|TRBJ2-5|11
ASSLKDMETQY
>TRBV6-6|TRBJ1-1|12
ASSYQGANTEAF
>TRBV20-1|TRBJ2-1|10
SVADWYNEQF
>TRBV7-9|TRBJ2-7|12
ASSLSGIPHEQY
>TRBV5-4|TRBJ2-3|14
ASSLTSGASTDTQY
>TRBV6-1|TRBJ2-3|11
ATRRVSTDTQY
>TRBV5-1|TRBJ2-1|15
ASSQGQTLFSYNEQF
>TRBV20-1|TRBJ1-3|11
SARRGPGNTIY
>TRBV9|TRBJ2-3|14
ASSVEEGVRTDTQY
>TRBV11-2|TRBJ2-5|12
ASSFGRNPETQY
>TRBV3-1|TRBJ2-7|12
ASSPPTSTSEQY
>TRBV9|TRBJ2-3|14
ASSVEAGLRSDTQY
>TRBV20-1|TRBJ1-6|16
SARRDRGIESYNSPLH
>TRBV27|TRBJ2-7|11
ASSLKAGYEQY
>TRBV5-4|TRBJ2-5|12
ASSLHSTGETQY
>TRBV6-1|TRBJ1-2|11
ASSQQALYGYT
>TRBV4-1|TRBJ1-1|13
ASSQAGLRRAEAF
>TRBV3-1|TRBJ1-3|14
ASSHEGQLSGNTIY
>TRBV24-1|TRBJ2-2|13
ATSDPGTNTGELF
>TRBV3-1|TRBJ1-4|12
ASSQRRVNEKLF
>TRBV7-9|TRBJ2-3|11
AGSSRFLDTQY
>TRBV7-9|TRBJ1-4|12
ASSFGRSNEKLF
>TRBV3-1|TRBJ1-2|10
ASSTRGDGYT
>TRBV10-3|TRBJ1-1|12
AISGTAYVTEAF
>TRBV7-9|TRBJ2-2|13
ASSSTGPNTGELF
>TRBV7-9|TRBJ1-5|14
AGGRAPNLLNQPQH
>TRBV12-3/TRBV12-4|TRBJ1-1|12
ASITLRGEAEAF
>TRBV29-1|TRBJ2-7|8
SVEEHEQY
>TRBV7-9|TRBJ1-6|12
ASSLSYYNSPLH
>TRBV20-1|TRBJ2-7|14
SARDLLAGDPYEQY
>TRBV10-3|TRBJ2-4|11
AISDFTKNIQY
>TRBV2|TRBJ2-5|11
ASYDWTEETQY
>TRBV30|TRBJ1-2|10
ASRGLRYGYT
>TRBV29-1|TRBJ1-2|10
SVGLQVDGYT
>TRBV29-1|TRBJ2-5|10
SERTGPETQY
>TRBV27|TRBJ2-3|14
ASNLTRTPGTDTQY
>TRBV10-1|TRBJ1-1|10
ASSPGGTEAF
>TRBV20-1|TRBJ1-2|11
SAREGTLGGYT
>TRBV7-9|TRBJ2-3|12
ASILQFSTDTQY
>TRBV7-3|TRBJ2-7|11
ASAWDRGYEQY
>TRBV12-5|TRBJ1-1|10
ASGPLDTEAF
>TRBV9|TRBJ2-2|15
ASSVGPLAGGVGELF
>TRBV6-1|TRBJ2-2|13
ASRGTGGDTGELF
>TRBV6-6|TRBJ1-1|12
ASVLRQGTAEAF
>TRBV30|TRBJ2-1|16
AWSRDLKTLRSYNEQF
>TRBV12-3/TRBV12-4|TRBJ1-2|11
ASSLWGFPIYT